This TCR beta chain emerged from a study of blood T cell repertoires in COVID-19. Per germline, CDR1 MRHNA and CDR2 SNTAGT. This CDR3 has 15 residues. V lost 5 bases to trimming and J lost 0 bases, with 12 bases between them. Sequenced by immunoSEQ multiplex PCR; TCRdb stores in-frame clones only, minus some. Here the sample spans approximately 290,000 clones, nearly 90% being singletons. The sample comprised PBMCs or T cells enriched from blood (not recorded which). The chain recombines TRBV6-4 with TRBJ2-3; maybe TRBD2 (5 bases). This clonotype was obtained from a woman between 18 and 30 years old with acute COVID-19. The chain's CDR3 is CASSIRGSSTDTQYF. DNA of the CDR3: TGTGCCAGCAGTATCCGGGGTTCTAGCACAGATACGCAGTATTTT.